What follows are 25 T cell receptor beta chains derived from one specimen sequenced in a study of early T cells in non-severe SARS-CoV-2 infection. MiXCR, run by TCRdb on the 5' RACE reads, gives a single entry per CDR3 protein. The data show about 77,000 distinct CDR3 sequences, about 16% seen once. The sequencing sample was made of whole blood. Every receptor here comes from an adult who was a healthcare worker with PCR-confirmed SARS-CoV-2 infection or an uninfected control (not recorded which).

The chain couples TRBV12-3 or TRBV12-4 to TRBJ1-5, with TRBD1 identical over 7 bases. The ends lost 6 bases at V and 4 bases at J; junction bases unmatched: 12. The CDR3 consists of 16 residues. The CDR3 sequence is CASRRSGDSWNQPQHF. The DNA of the CDR3 is TGTGCCAGCAGACGATCCGGGGACAGTTGGAATCAGCCCCAGCATTTT.

This chain connects TRBV28 to TRBJ1-6, with TRBD1 matching 10 bases. The J segment lost 4 bases and the V segment lost 2 bases, leaving 11 bases of the junction unmatched. In germline, CDR1 is MDHEN, CDR2 SYDVKM. There are 19 residues in the CDR3. The DNA for the CDR3 is TGTGCCAGCAGTTTAACCGGGACAGGGGTCTCCTCTTATAATTCACCCCTCCACTTT. This sequence encodes CASSLTGTGVSSYNSPLHF.

This clonotype has a count of ten or more. V gene TRBV5-5 combines with J gene TRBJ2-5; D is possibly TRBD1 (7 bases). In germline, CDR1 is SGHKS, CDR2 YYEKEE (reference sequence). Trimming pared 3 bases from V and 4 bases from J, leaving 16 bases between. The CDR3 covers 15 residues. The CDR3 here is CASSSPGGSLETQYF. CDR3 nucleotide sequence: TGTGCCAGCAGCTCGCCAGGGGGGAGCCTAGAGACCCAGTACTTC.

As concerns this clonotype: Its ends do not fully match the called genes, so a read error is possible. V gene TRBV5-5 combines with J gene TRBJ1-3; D call uncertain. CDR1 SGHKS and CDR2 YYEKEE come from the germline V gene (reference sequence). The CDR3 covers 13 residues. CDR3 in amino acids: CASSKASENTIYF. CDR3 coding DNA: TGTGCCTCTAGCAAGGCCTCTGAAAACACCATATATTTT.

This clonotype has more than one count but fewer than ten. The chain couples TRBV6-6 to TRBJ1-5; TRBD1 matches 7 bases. The V gene's germline CDR1 is MNHNY and CDR2 SVGAGI (reference sequence). The V gene end was trimmed by 5 bases and the J gene end by 9 bases; junction bases not matched to a gene: 13. CDR3 length: 15 amino acids. DNA of the CDR3: TGTGCCAGCAGTACCCGGGACAGTGGAGGGGGGCCCCAGCATTTT. It specifies CASSTRDSGGGPQHF.

This clonotype was counted between two and nine times. V usage is TRBV6-1 and J usage is TRBJ1-1; TRBD1 matches 9 bases. Germline V gene sequence: CDR1 MNHNS, CDR2 SASEGT. The CDR3 loop spans 18 amino acids. With 4 bases clipped from V and 1 base from J, the junction kept 13 bases outside the gene matches. CDR3: CASSGRDRESVGNTEAFF. The CDR3 DNA is TGTGCCAGCAGTGGCCGGGACAGGGAGTCCGTCGGGAACACTGAAGCTTTCTTT.

The gene calls are TRBV7-3 and TRBJ2-6; D is unclear. The CDR3 totals 17 residues. Looked up from germline, CDR1 is SGHTA and CDR2 is FQGTGA. The V and J ends lost 5 bases and 0 bases respectively, with 14 bases between them. CDR3 sequence reads: CASSPNVPFSGANVLTF. For the CDR3, the DNA is TGTGCCAGCAGCCCTAATGTTCCCTTCTCTGGGGCCAACGTCCTGACTTTC.

A few counts support this clonotype. The J gene is TRBJ2-3, the V gene TRBV12-3 or TRBV12-4; D is unclear. The V gene lost 3 bases and the J gene lost 6 bases, with 13 bases spanning the gap. The CDR3 runs to 14 residues. The CDR3 reads CASSFGLLGDTQYF. The CDR3 coding sequence is TGTGCCAGCAGTTTCGGGCTCTTGGGGGATACGCAGTATTTT.

The rearrangement uses TRBV29-1 and TRBJ2-5, with D hard to call. CDR1 and CDR2 (germline): SQVTM, ANQGSEA. The length of the CDR3 is 11 residues. The V gene lost 7 bases and the J gene lost 4 bases, with 10 bases spanning the gap. The CDR3 protein is CSARHGETQYF. As DNA, the CDR3 is TGCAGCGCCCGACACGGAGAGACCCAGTACTTC.

Note on this clonotype: A much larger clone differs from this one at a single base, so this may be a read error. The V call is TRBV21-1, the J call TRBJ2-4. TRBV21-1 constitutes a pseudogene. CDR3 length: 13 amino acids. As DNA, the CDR3 is TGTGCCAGCGGCATTGGGCATCATGACATTCAGTACTTC. Translated: CASGIGHHDIQYF.

The chain couples TRBV27 to TRBJ2-1; 10 nucleotides agree with TRBD1. CDR3 length: 14 residues. The V and J ends lost 5 bases and 7 bases, in that order; junction bases with no gene match: 5. Germline CDR1 is MNHEY and CDR2 is SMNVEV (reference sequence). The CDR3 region is CASSIRQGANEQFF. The CDR3 coding sequence is TGTGCCAGCAGTATCCGACAGGGGGCTAATGAGCAGTTCTTC.

This clonotype was observed a single time. The CDR3 DNA sequence: TGTGCCAGCAGGCCCGGGACTACTCAAGAGACCCAGTACTTC. Translating it yields CASRPGTTQETQYF. The chain has TRBV28 and TRBJ2-5, with TRBD2 identical over 7 bases. CDR3 length: 14 residues. The V gene's germline CDR1 is MDHEN and CDR2 SYDVKM. After removal of 6 bases from V and 2 bases from J, the junction contained 6 bases not matched to a gene.

This clonotype was seen only a few times. This chain joins TRBV11-1 and TRBJ2-1; weak D call: TRBD1 (6 bases). The CDR3 covers 14 residues. Germline CDR1 is SGHAT and CDR2 is FQDESV (reference sequence). The germline V and J ends were trimmed by 5 bases and 9 bases, with 17 bases remaining between them. The CDR3 is CASSNRDKIGEQFF. The CDR3 DNA follows: TGTGCCAGCAGCAACCGGGACAAGATTGGTGAGCAGTTCTTC.

V and J are TRBV7-6 and TRBJ2-1; 11 bases agree with TRBD2. Trimming took 2 bases from V and 1 from J; bases not matched to a gene: 7. Germline-derived CDR1 and CDR2 are SGHVS and FNYEAQ. This CDR3 contains 18 residues. CDR3 sequence reads: CASSLLAGGVGSYNEQFF. CDR3 nucleotide sequence: TGTGCCAGCAGCTTACTAGCGGGGGGCGTTGGGTCCTACAATGAGCAGTTCTTC.

This sequence joins TRBV7-9 and TRBJ2-5, with 9 bases aligning to TRBD1. This CDR3 has 16 amino acids. The V gene's germline CDR1 is SEHNR and CDR2 FQNEAQ (reference sequence). The V gene end was trimmed by 3 bases and the J gene end by 3 bases; junction bases not matched to a gene: 8. CDR3 amino acids: CASSFPGQGRKETQYF. The CDR3 DNA follows: TGTGCCAGCAGCTTTCCCGGACAGGGGAGAAAAGAGACCCAGTACTTC.

The rearrangement uses TRBV12-3 or TRBV12-4 and TRBJ2-7, with unresolved D. Trimming took off 4 bases at V and 2 bases at J, with 9 bases between the two ends. The CDR3 totals 13 residues. The CDR3 sequence: CASSWPGPYEQYF. The CDR3 bases are TGTGCCAGCAGTTGGCCCGGGCCCTACGAGCAGTACTTC.

This clonotype has a handful of counts. The chain carries TRBV29-1 and TRBJ2-7, with 9 bases matching TRBD2. The CDR3 loop spans 16 amino acids. The germline V gene encodes CDR1 SQVTM and CDR2 ANQGSEA. V trimming: 4 bases; J trimming: 3 bases; junction bases outside the gene matches: 13. CDR3 DNA sequence: TGCAGCGTTGTCAACCTGAGTAGCGGGAGAAACTACGAGCAGTACTTC. Protein: CSVVNLSSGRNYEQYF.

The CDR3 reads CASSLPVNFPNTGELFF. CDR3 coding DNA: TGTGCCAGCAGTTTACCCGTAAACTTCCCGAACACCGGGGAGCTGTTTTTT. The chain has TRBV28 and TRBJ2-2, with no clear D. V lost 2 bases to trimming and J lost 0 bases, with 13 bases between them. Germline CDR1 and CDR2: MDHEN and SYDVKM. This CDR3 has 17 amino acids.

The CDR3 sequence: CASTGVLYEQYF. In DNA form, the CDR3 reads TGCGCCAGCACAGGGGTTCTCTACGAGCAGTACTTC. The chain is built from TRBV23-1 and TRBJ2-7; D is possibly TRBD1 (6 bases). TRBV23-1 is an ORF; its function is uncertain. The CDR3 runs to 12 residues. V was cut by 7 bases and J by 3 bases, with 10 bases left in between.

This sequence joins TRBV12-3 or TRBV12-4 and TRBJ2-1; 11 positions match TRBD1. V lost 4 bases to trimming and J lost 15 bases; unmatched junction nucleotides: 5. This CDR3 contains 12 residues. The CDR3 bases are TGTGCCAGCAGTTCCTCCGGGACAGGGGGGTTCTTC. It is translated as CASSSSGTGGFF.

This chain uses TRBV4-1 with TRBJ2-7; tentatively, D is TRBD2 (6 bases). Germline values: CDR1 MGHRA, CDR2 YSYEKL. The V end lost 1 base, the J end lost 6 bases, and 13 bases lay between the germline ends. This CDR3 comprises 14 residues. CDR3 amino acids: CASSQAGLPLEQYF. For the CDR3, the DNA is TGCGCCAGCAGCCAAGCGGGACTGCCTCTCGAGCAGTACTTC.

Only a few counts were recorded for this clonotype. The chain couples TRBV24-1 to TRBJ2-3; possibly TRBD1 for D (6 bases). The germline CDR1 and CDR2 sequences are KGHDR and SFDVKD. The V gene lost 4 bases and the J gene lost 3 bases, with 19 bases spanning the gap. CDR3 length: 17 residues. The CDR3 DNA reads TGTGCCACCAGTGACTCTAGATCCCGAACAGGGACAGATACGCAGTATTTT. Its translation is CATSDSRSRTGTDTQYF.

This clonotype was counted only a few times. The chain uses TRBV28 and TRBJ2-3, with TRBD1 as a possible D gene (5 bases). Germline V gives CDR1 MDHEN, CDR2 SYDVKM. Trimming left V 2 bases short and J 5 bases short, with 14 bases between. The CDR3 loop spans 15 amino acids. The CDR3 DNA reads TGTGCCAGCAGTTTACGTGGGGCAAGGGGAGATACGCAGTATTTT. This gives the protein CASSLRGARGDTQYF.

To note about this clonotype: One junction end does not reproduce the germline sequence, and a read error may be involved. The genes are TRBV18 and TRBJ2-3, with 7 bases identical to TRBD1. The CDR3 spans 14 residues. In germline, CDR1 is KGHSH, CDR2 LQKENI. In DNA, the CDR3 is TGTACCAGCTCACCCAACAGGGGTTCAGATACGCAGTATTTT. Translating gives CTSSPNRGSDTQYF.

This clonotype was counted between two and nine times. The chain carries TRBV7-9 and TRBJ2-7, with D hard to call. V was pared by 0 bases and J by 4 bases, with 7 bases between. Germline V gene data show CDR1 as SEHNR and CDR2 as FQNEAQ (reference sequence). This CDR3 region has 13 residues. CDR3 sequence (DNA): TGTGCCAGCAGCTTAGCGCTATCGTACGAGCAGTACTTC. Protein product: CASSLALSYEQYF.